This T cell receptor beta chain comes out of a study of regulatory T cells. Findings of the study overall: Patient CD8+ T cells trended nonsignificantly toward lower Shannon entropy than control CD8+ cells.

Autoimmunity was present in every CD3G-deficient patient, worse in two. V shed 7 bases, J shed 3 bases, and the junction held 10 bases outside the gene matches. The germline V gene encodes CDR1 MNHNS and CDR2 SASEGT. This CDR3 is 15 amino acids long. The primer mix had 52 TRBV and 13 TRBJ primers. Sequencing used immunoSEQ multiplex PCR; TCRdb keeps in-frame clones, though not all of them. The sample consists of about 20,000 clones, over 85% of them appearing once. As regards this clone: As yet, its antigen is unknown.

The rearrangement uses TRBV6-1 and TRBJ2-7; TRBD1 matches at 9 bases. The specimen was CD8+ T cells sorted from blood. This clonotype was obtained from a child aged 2 to 9 with CD3G deficiency. The CDR3 DNA reads as TGTGCCAGCACCATACTCGGGACAGGGAACTACGAGCAGTACTTC. Its protein is CASTILGTGNYEQYF.